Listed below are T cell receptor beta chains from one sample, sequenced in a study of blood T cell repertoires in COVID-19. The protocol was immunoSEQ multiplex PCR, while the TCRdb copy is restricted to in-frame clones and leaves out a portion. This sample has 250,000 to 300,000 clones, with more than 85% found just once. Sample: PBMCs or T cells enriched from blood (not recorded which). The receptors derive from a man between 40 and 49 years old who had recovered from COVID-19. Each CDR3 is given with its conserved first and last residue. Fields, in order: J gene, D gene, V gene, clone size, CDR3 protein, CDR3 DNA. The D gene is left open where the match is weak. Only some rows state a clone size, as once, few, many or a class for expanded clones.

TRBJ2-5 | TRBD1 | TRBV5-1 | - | CASSPDRGVQETQYF | TGCGCCAGCAGCCCGGACAGGGGGGTCCAAGAGACCCAGTACTTC
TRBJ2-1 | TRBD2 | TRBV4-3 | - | CASSQSPTGGSYNEQFF | TGCGCCAGCAGCCAATCCCCAACGGGAGGCTCGTACAATGAGCAGTTCTTC
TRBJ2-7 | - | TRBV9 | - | CASSVGGGAGDSYEQYF | TGTGCCAGCAGCGTAGGGGGAGGGGCAGGGGACTCCTACGAGCAGTACTTC
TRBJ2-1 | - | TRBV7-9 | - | CASSLVTTAESPEYNEQFF | TGTGCCAGCAGCTTAGTTACTACTGCAGAAAGCCCAGAATACAATGAGCAGTTCTTC
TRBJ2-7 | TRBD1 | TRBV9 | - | CASSVGGQGPYEQYF | TGTGCCAGCAGCGTAGGGGGACAGGGTCCCTACGAGCAGTACTTC
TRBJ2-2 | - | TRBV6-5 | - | CASSYSPSKLFF | TGTGCCAGCAGTTACTCTCCATCCAAGCTGTTTTTT
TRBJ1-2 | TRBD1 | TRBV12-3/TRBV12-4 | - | CASSRTGVYGYTF | TGTGCCAGCAGTCGGACAGGGGTCTATGGCTACACCTTC
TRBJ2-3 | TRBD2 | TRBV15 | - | CATSRGLAGADTQYF | TGTGCCACCAGCAGGGGACTAGCGGGAGCAGATACGCAGTATTTT
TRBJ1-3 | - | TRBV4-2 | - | CASSHEDSAIGNTIYF | TGTGCCAGCAGCCACGAAGACAGCGCAATAGGAAACACCATATATTTT
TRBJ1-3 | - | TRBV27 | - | CASARGVAGNTIYF | TGTGCCAGCGCCAGGGGAGTTGCTGGAAACACCATATATTTT
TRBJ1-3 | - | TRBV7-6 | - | CASSLSGTGNTIYF | TGTGCCAGCAGCTTATCGGGGACTGGAAACACCATATATTTT
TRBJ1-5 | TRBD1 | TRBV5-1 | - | CASSRDRDQPQHF | TGCGCCAGCAGCCGTGACAGGGATCAGCCCCAGCATTTT
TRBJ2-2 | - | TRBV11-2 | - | CASADRNTGELFF | TGTGCCAGCGCCGACAGGAACACCGGGGAGCTGTTTTTT
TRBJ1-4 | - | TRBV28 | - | CASSSPETSIFEKLFF | TGTGCCAGCAGTAGCCCTGAGACAAGTATTTTCGAAAAACTGTTTTTT
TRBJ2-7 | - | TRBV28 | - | CASSLTQGGGYEQYF | TGTGCCAGCAGTTTAACGCAGGGTGGCGGCTACGAGCAGTACTTC
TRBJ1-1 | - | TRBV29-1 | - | CSTKDHGRGVNTEAFF | TGCAGCACCAAGGACCACGGACGCGGGGTGAACACTGAAGCTTTCTTT
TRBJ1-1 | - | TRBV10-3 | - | CAISVEGGVGTEAFF | TGTGCCATCAGTGTTGAGGGAGGAGTAGGCACTGAAGCTTTCTTT
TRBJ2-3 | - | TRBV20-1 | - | CSASPGGLTDTQYF | TGCAGTGCTAGTCCCGGGGGGCTCACAGATACGCAGTATTTT
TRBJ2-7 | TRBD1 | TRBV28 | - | CASSSTGGFDEQYF | TGTGCCAGCAGTTCGACAGGGGGCTTCGACGAGCAGTACTTC
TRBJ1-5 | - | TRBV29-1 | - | CSLASGTPRGGSNQPQHF | TGCAGCCTAGCCTCCGGGACCCCTCGAGGAGGGAGCAATCAGCCCCAGCATTTT
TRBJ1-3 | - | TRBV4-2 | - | CASSQAGSGNTIYF | TGTGCCAGCAGCCAAGCAGGGTCTGGAAACACCATATATTTT
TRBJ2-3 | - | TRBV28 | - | CASSFLPGLFTSTDTQYF | TGTGCCAGCAGTTTCCTGCCGGGACTCTTTACTAGCACAGATACGCAGTATTTT
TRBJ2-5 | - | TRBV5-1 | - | CASSVGRIRETQYF | TGCGCCAGCAGCGTGGGGAGGATCCGGGAGACCCAGTACTTC
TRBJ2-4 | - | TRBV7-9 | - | CASSPDHGGTNIQYF | TGTGCCAGCAGCCCCGACCATGGGGGCACGAACATTCAGTACTTC
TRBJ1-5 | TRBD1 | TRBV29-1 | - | CSVSPGQGINQPQHF | TGCAGCGTGAGCCCGGGACAGGGGATTAATCAGCCCCAGCATTTT
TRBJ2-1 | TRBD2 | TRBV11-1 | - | CASTITGTSGAEQFF | TGTGCCAGCACAATCACCGGGACTAGCGGGGCTGAGCAGTTCTTC
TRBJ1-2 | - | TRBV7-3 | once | CASGNGGAGYTF | TGTGCCAGCGGGAACGGCGGGGCTGGCTACACCTTC
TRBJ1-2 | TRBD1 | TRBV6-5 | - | CATLYARGRAYGYTF | TGTGCCACCTTATATGCCAGGGGGCGCGCCTATGGCTACACCTTC
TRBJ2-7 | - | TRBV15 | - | CATSRQGSYEQYF | TGTGCCACCAGCAGACAGGGGAGCTACGAGCAGTACTTC
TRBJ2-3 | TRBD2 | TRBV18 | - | CASSQLSRLAATDTQYF | TGTGCCAGCTCACAACTTTCCCGACTAGCGGCCACAGATACGCAGTATTTT
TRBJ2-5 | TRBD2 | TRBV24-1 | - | CATISGGAAETQYF | TGTGCCACCATTAGCGGGGGGGCAGCTGAGACCCAGTACTTC
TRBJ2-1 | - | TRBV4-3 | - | CASSQEDSLGYNEQFF | TGCGCCAGCAGCCAAGAGGACTCGCTTGGTTACAATGAGCAGTTCTTC
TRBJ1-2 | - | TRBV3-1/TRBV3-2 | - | CASSPLEITYNYGYTF | TGTGCCAGCAGCCCCTTGGAGATAACCTATAACTATGGCTACACCTTC
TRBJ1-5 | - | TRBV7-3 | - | CASSPSVRNSNQPQHF | TGTGCCAGCAGCCCTTCTGTGAGGAATAGCAATCAGCCCCAGCATTTT
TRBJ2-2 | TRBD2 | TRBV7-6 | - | CASSPGLAGELFF | TGTGCCAGCAGCCCGGGACTAGCGGGGGAGCTGTTTTTT
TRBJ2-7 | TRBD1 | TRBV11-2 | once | CASSLDLETGVNEQYF | TGTGCCAGCAGCTTAGATTTGGAGACAGGGGTCAACGAGCAGTACTTC
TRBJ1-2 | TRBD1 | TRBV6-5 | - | CASTKGQGGRYTF | TGTGCCAGCACAAAGGGACAGGGAGGTCGCTACACCTTC
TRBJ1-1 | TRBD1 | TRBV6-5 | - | CASSWGTVPTEAFF | TGTGCCAGCAGTTGGGGGACAGTCCCCACTGAAGCTTTCTTT
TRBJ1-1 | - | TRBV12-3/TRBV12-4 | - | CASSPTLNTEAFF | TGTGCCAGCAGCCCGACACTGAACACTGAAGCTTTCTTT
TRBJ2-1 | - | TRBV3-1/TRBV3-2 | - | CASSLQRSSYNEQFF | TGTGCCAGCAGCCTCCAGCGGAGCTCCTACAATGAGCAGTTCTTC
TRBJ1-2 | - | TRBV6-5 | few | CASSSVRGYTF | TGTGCCAGCAGTTCGGTCAGGGGTTACACCTTC
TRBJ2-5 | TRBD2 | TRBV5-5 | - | CASSLGHALAGAETQYF | TGTGCCAGCAGCTTGGGGCACGCCCTAGCGGGGGCGGAGACCCAGTACTTC
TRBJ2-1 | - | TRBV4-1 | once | CASSQLGGVSYNEQFF | TGCGCCAGCAGCCAACTGGGGGGAGTCTCCTACAATGAGCAGTTCTTC
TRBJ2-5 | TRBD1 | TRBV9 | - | CASSAGQPGKTQYF | TGTGCCAGCAGCGCGGGACAGCCGGGGAAGACCCAGTACTTC
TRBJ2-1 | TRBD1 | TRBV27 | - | CASSLLGSQGASEQFF | TGTGCCAGCAGTTTATTAGGTAGTCAGGGGGCAAGTGAGCAGTTCTTC
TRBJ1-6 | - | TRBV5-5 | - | CASSLDPGRQNSPLHF | TGTGCCAGCAGCTTGGACCCGGGAAGACAAAATTCACCCCTCCACTTT
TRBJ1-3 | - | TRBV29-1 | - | CSVQRVNQELSGNTIYF | TGCAGCGTGCAGCGGGTCAACCAAGAACTCTCTGGAAACACCATATATTTT
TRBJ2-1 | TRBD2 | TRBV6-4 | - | CASSDPSSGSSYNEQFF | TGTGCCAGCAGTGACCCCAGTAGCGGGTCCTCCTACAATGAGCAGTTCTTC
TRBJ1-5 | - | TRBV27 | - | CASSLDGNSNQPQHF | TGTGCCAGCAGTTTGGACGGGAATAGCAATCAGCCCCAGCATTTT
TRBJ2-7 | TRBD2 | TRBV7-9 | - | CASSLDLAGLSYEQYF | TGTGCCAGCAGCTTAGATCTAGCGGGGCTCTCCTACGAGCAGTACTTC
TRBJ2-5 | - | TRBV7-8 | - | CASQWAATLQETQYF | TGTGCCAGCCAGTGGGCCGCGACCCTACAAGAGACCCAGTACTTC
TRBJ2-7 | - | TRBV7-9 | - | CATDGVSYEQYF | TGTGCCACAGACGGGGTCTCCTACGAGCAGTACTTC
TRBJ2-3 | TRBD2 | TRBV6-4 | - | CASSDTGLAGADTQYF | TGTGCCAGCAGTGACACGGGACTAGCGGGAGCAGATACGCAGTATTTT
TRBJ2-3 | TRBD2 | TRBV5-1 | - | CASSFLPGLAGERPKADTQYF | TGCGCCAGCAGCTTTCTACCGGGACTAGCGGGAGAGCGCCCGAAGGCAGATACGCAGTATTTT
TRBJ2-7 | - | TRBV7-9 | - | CASSLVLYEQYF | TGTGCCAGCAGCTTAGTCCTCTACGAGCAGTACTTC
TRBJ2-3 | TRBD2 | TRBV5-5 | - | CASSLGLAGTDTQYF | TGTGCCAGCAGCTTGGGACTAGCGGGTACAGATACGCAGTATTTT
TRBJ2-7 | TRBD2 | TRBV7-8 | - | CASSLAEREGYEQYF | TGTGCCAGCAGCTTAGCGGAGCGGGAGGGCTACGAGCAGTACTTC